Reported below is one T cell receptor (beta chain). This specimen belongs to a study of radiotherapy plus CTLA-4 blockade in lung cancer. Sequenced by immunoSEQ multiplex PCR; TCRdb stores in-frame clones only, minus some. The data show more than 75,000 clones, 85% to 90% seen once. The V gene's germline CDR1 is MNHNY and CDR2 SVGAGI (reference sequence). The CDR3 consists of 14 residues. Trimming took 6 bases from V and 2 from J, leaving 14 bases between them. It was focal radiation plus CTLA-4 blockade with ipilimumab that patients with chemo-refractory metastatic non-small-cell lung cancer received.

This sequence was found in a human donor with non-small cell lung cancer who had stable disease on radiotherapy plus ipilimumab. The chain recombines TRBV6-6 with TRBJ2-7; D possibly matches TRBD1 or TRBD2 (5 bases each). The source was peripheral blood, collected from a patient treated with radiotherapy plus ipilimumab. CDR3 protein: CASSFGTAPYEQYF. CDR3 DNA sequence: TGTGCCAGCAGCTTCGGGACGGCCCCCTACGAGCAGTACTTC.